What follows are 10 T cell receptor beta chains derived from one specimen sequenced in a study of a mutant IDH1 vaccine in newly diagnosed glioma. These receptors lack a known antigen. Some clones are missing from TCRdb's copy, which holds only in-frame ones; the method was immunoSEQ multiplex PCR. The sample contains under 60,000 clones, roughly four fifths of which appear only once. As to time point: week 35, safety follow-up. Vaccination used 300 ug of mutant IDH1 20-mer peptide per dose, with topical imiquimod. Sequencing was performed on PBMCs, taken from a glioma patient whose treatment included an IDH1 peptide vaccine. Source of these receptors: a man aged 35 to 55 with glioma.

The chain has TRBV9 and TRBJ1-1; 7 nucleotides agree with TRBD1. This CDR3 is built from 14 residues. V dropped 4 bases and J dropped 2; count of bases not matched to a gene: 5. The germline CDR1 and CDR2 sequences are SGDLS and YYNGEE. The CDR3 is CASSPWTGNTEAFF. Here the CDR3 DNA reads TGTGCCAGCAGCCCCTGGACAGGCAACACTGAAGCTTTCTTT.

The V call is TRBV6-5, the J call TRBJ2-3, with 7 positions matching TRBD2. The CDR3 covers 15 residues. The germline V gene encodes CDR1 MNHEY and CDR2 SVGAGI. Unmatched junction bases numbered 6, after V lost 4 bases and J lost 2 bases. The CDR3 DNA sequence: TGTGCCAGCAGTTCGATCGGGAGGCCCACAGATACGCAGTATTTT. Amino acid sequence: CASSSIGRPTDTQYF.

The V gene is TRBV19, the J gene TRBJ1-4; no firm D call. This CDR3 has 14 amino acids. V lost 8 bases and J lost 3, with 13 bases in between. Germline assignment: CDR1 LNHDA and CDR2 SQIVND (reference sequence). The CDR3 here is CASSGLGANEKLFF. CDR3 nucleotides: TGTGCCAGTTCTGGGCTTGGGGCTAATGAAAAACTGTTTTTT.

J is TRBJ2-3 and V is TRBV6-5; D is unclear. Deletions cut 6 bases from V and 5 bases from J, with 18 bases between. CDR3 length: 15 amino acids. From germline, CDR1 is MNHEY and CDR2 SVGAGI. The CDR3 DNA is TGTGCCAGCAGGGACCTCGGTTCTGGCTTAGATACGCAGTATTTT. As protein: CASRDLGSGLDTQYF.

The V gene is TRBV13, the J gene TRBJ1-1; D call uncertain. The V end was cut by 3 bases, the J end by 1 base, with 3 bases between. There are 12 residues in the CDR3. Germline CDR1 is PRHDT and CDR2 is FYEKMQ (reference sequence). The CDR3 protein is CASSLRNTEAFF. DNA of the CDR3: TGTGCCAGCAGCTTGAGGAACACTGAAGCTTTCTTT.

This rearrangement joins TRBV7-9 to TRBJ1-1; D gene ambiguous. Trimming pared 1 base from V and 1 base from J, leaving 4 bases between. The CDR3 is 13 amino acids. Germline-derived CDR1 and CDR2 are SEHNR and FQNEAQ (reference sequence). The CDR3 DNA is TGTGCCAGCAGCTTAGGTTCGAACACTGAAGCTTTCTTT. This codes for CASSLGSNTEAFF.

The chain combines TRBV18 with TRBJ1-1; D unresolved. CDR1 is KGHSH and CDR2 is LQKENI in the germline V gene. Deletions cut 0 bases from V and 1 base from J, with 3 bases between. The CDR3 has 13 amino acids. The CDR3 sequence: CASSPPKNTEAFF. The CDR3 nucleotides are TGTGCCAGCTCACCACCCAAGAACACTGAAGCTTTCTTT.

The V gene is TRBV28, the J gene TRBJ2-7; D may be TRBD1 (5 bases). V lost 6 bases and J 0 bases, leaving 12 bases between the germline ends. From germline, CDR1 is MDHEN and CDR2 SYDVKM. The CDR3 is made up of 14 amino acids. CDR3 protein: CASRGIDSSYEQYV. The CDR3, as DNA: TGTGCCAGCAGAGGTATCGACAGCTCCTACGAGCAGTACGTC.

This chain links TRBV19 with TRBJ1-5, with D possibly matching TRBD1 (5 bases). The length of the CDR3 is 15 residues. Trimming stripped 3 bases from V and 2 bases from J, with 11 bases between. Per germline, CDR1 LNHDA and CDR2 SQIVND (reference sequence). The CDR3 region is CASSMGERGNQPQHF. The CDR3 bases are TGTGCCAGTAGTATGGGGGAACGTGGCAATCAGCCCCAGCATTTT. Full variable domain (outside the CDR3, taken from reference TRBV19 and TRBJ1-5): DGGITQSPKYLFRKEGQNVTLSCEQNLNHDAMYWYRQDPGQGLRLIYYSQIVNDFQKGDIAEGYSVSREKKESFPLTVTSAQKNPTAFYLCASSMGERGNQPQHFGDGTRLSIL.

Many counts were recorded for this clone. The chain is built from TRBV12-2 and TRBJ2-5; the table's D gene call, TRBD2, was not cross checked with the DNA. TRBV12-2 represents a pseudogene. The CDR3 is made up of 13 amino acids. The CDR3 DNA is TGTGCAAGTCGCTTAGTCGGGAGAGAGACCCAGTACTTC. It yields the protein CASRLVGRETQYF.